The 15 T cell receptor beta chains below come from one sample, sequenced in a study of radiotherapy plus CTLA-4 blockade in lung cancer. TCRdb's table, derived via immunoSEQ multiplex PCR, lists solely in-frame clones and lacks some. This table holds some 120,000 clones, roughly 77% found once. The sequencing used peripheral blood, collected from a patient treated with radiotherapy plus ipilimumab. The receptors were sampled from a human donor with non-small cell lung cancer that progressed on radiotherapy plus ipilimumab. Some clones in this sample may be carry-over from other donors' samples.

The chain carries TRBV19 and TRBJ2-1; D not resolved. The CDR3 runs 14 residues. With 6 bases removed from V and 0 bases from J, the gap between germline ends came to 9 bases. Germline loops: CDR1 LNHDA, CDR2 SQIVND (reference sequence). The CDR3 sequence: CASRDPGSYNEQFF. The DNA for the CDR3 is TGTGCCAGTAGAGACCCCGGCTCCTACAATGAGCAGTTCTTC.

Only one count was recorded for this clone. The chain couples TRBV18 to TRBJ2-2; 13 nucleotides line up with TRBD2. The trim removed 8 bases at V and 4 bases at J, leaving 7 bases unmatched. CDR1 is KGHSH, CDR2 LQKENI, per germline. The CDR3 spans 16 residues. CDR3 region: CASRGLAGKFTGELFF. CDR3 DNA: TGTGCCAGCCGGGGACTAGCGGGAAAATTCACCGGGGAGCTGTTTTTT.

CDR3 residues: CASSLDLWGGNTEAFF. CDR3 sequence (DNA): TGTGCCAGCAGCCTCGATTTGTGGGGGGGAAACACTGAAGCTTTCTTT. The J gene is TRBJ1-1, the V gene TRBV7-2; tentatively, D is TRBD1 (5 bases). The CDR3 has 16 residues. Germline values: CDR1 SGHTA, CDR2 FQGNSA. V was clipped by 5 bases and J by 2 bases, with 18 bases between them.

The J gene is TRBJ2-1, the V gene TRBV5-1; D might be TRBD2 (7 bases). The CDR3 spans 15 residues. V lost 1 base and J 8 bases, leaving 16 bases between the germline ends. Germline CDR1 SGHRS, CDR2 YFSETQ. CDR3 in DNA: TGCGCCAGCAGCTTGATGGGAAGGGAGGGGGATGAGCAGTTCTTC. Its translation: CASSLMGREGDEQFF.

The gene calls are TRBV5-1 and TRBJ1-4; no firm D call. V was clipped by 4 bases and J by 7 bases, with 17 bases between them. Germline V gene data show CDR1 as SGHRS and CDR2 as YFSETQ. This CDR3 is 15 amino acids long. The CDR3 DNA reads as TGCGCCAGCAGCGTCCGAACTGGGGTGGGTGAAAAACTGTTTTTT. Translated, it gives CASSVRTGVGEKLFF. The full variable domain, in which reference TRBV5-1 and TRBJ1-4 provide the parts outside the CDR3, is KAGVTQTPRYLIKTRGQQVTLSCSPISGHRSVSWYQQTPGQGLQFLFEYFSETQRNKGNFPGRFSGRQFSNSRSEMNVSTLELGDSALYLCASSVRTGVGEKLFFGSGTQLSVL.

This clone was seen more than once but under ten times. The rearrangement joins TRBV4-3 to TRBJ2-7, with D possibly matching TRBD1 (5 bases). This CDR3 has 14 amino acids. Trimming left V 0 bases short and J 3 bases short, with 9 bases between. Looked up from germline, CDR1 is LGHNA and CDR2 is YSLEER. The CDR3 region has the DNA TGCGCCAGCAGCCAAGATTCAGGGATCTACGAGCAGTACTTC. Its protein product is CASSQDSGIYEQYF.

V usage is TRBV19 and J usage is TRBJ1-5, with a possible D match to TRBD1 (5 bases). The CDR3 is 18 residues long. V lost 1 base and J lost 0, with 16 bases in between. Germline V lookup: CDR1 LNHDA, CDR2 SQIVND (reference sequence). CDR3 protein: CASSIAGRRSYSNQPQHF. The CDR3 DNA reads as TGTGCCAGTAGTATAGCGGGACGGCGATCCTATAGCAATCAGCCCCAGCATTTT. The full variable domain, its missing parts supplied by reference TRBV19 and TRBJ1-5, is DGGITQSPKYLFRKEGQNVTLSCEQNLNHDAMYWYRQDPGQGLRLIYYSQIVNDFQKGDIAEGYSVSREKKESFPLTVTSAQKNPTAFYLCASSIAGRRSYSNQPQHFGDGTRLSIL.

The chain combines TRBV6-5 with TRBJ1-5; 7 nucleotides line up with TRBD1. The CDR3 sequence is 14 residues long. The germline V gene has CDR1 MNHEY and CDR2 SVGAGI. J gave up 5 bases and V 5 bases, and 6 bases lay outside the gene matches. CDR3 loop: CASSSTGVDQPQHF. The DNA for the CDR3 is TGTGCCAGCAGTAGTACAGGGGTAGATCAGCCCCAGCATTTT.

The chain has TRBV6-5 and TRBJ1-1; perhaps TRBD1 as D (5 bases). The CDR3 sequence is 15 residues long. Germline V gene sequence: CDR1 MNHEY, CDR2 SVGAGI. V was pared by 5 bases and J by 3 bases, with 16 bases between. CDR3 nucleotide sequence: TGTGCCAGCAGTCGACAGATCGGATCGGACACTGAAGCTTTCTTT. As protein: CASSRQIGSDTEAFF.

The chain links TRBV27 to TRBJ2-7, with 8 nucleotides matching TRBD1. J lost 0 bases, V lost 5 bases, and 9 bases had no gene match. This CDR3 contains 16 residues. Germline V gene lookup returns CDR1 MNHEY and CDR2 SMNVEV (reference sequence). CDR3 protein: CASSPSTGAISYEQYF. The CDR3 DNA reads TGTGCCAGCAGTCCCTCGACAGGGGCCATCTCCTACGAGCAGTACTTC.

Here the CDR3 DNA reads TGTGCCAGACCCCCGGGGAGCGGGAAACAGGATACGCAGTATTTT. Translating gives CARPPGSGKQDTQYF. The rearrangement joins TRBV6-1 to TRBJ2-3; TRBD2 agrees at 7 bases. V was clipped by 9 bases and J by 6 bases; unmatched bases: 15. The CDR3 runs 15 residues. In germline, CDR1 is MNHNS, CDR2 SASEGT.

This clone was found once. This chain connects TRBV5-6 to TRBJ2-5; 10 nucleotides line up with TRBD2. This CDR3 has 16 amino acids. The junction had 7 bases not matched to a gene; V was cut back by 0 bases and J by 5 bases. Germline loops: CDR1 SGHDT, CDR2 YYEEEE. Written as DNA, the CDR3 is TGTGCCAGCAGCTTGGAACAGCGGGGGGGCCGGGAGACCCAGTACTTC. As protein: CASSLEQRGGRETQYF.

This clone was found once. The chain recombines TRBV2 with TRBJ2-1, with D maybe TRBD1 (5 bases). The germline V gene encodes CDR1 SNHLY and CDR2 FYNNEI. The CDR3 contains 11 residues. Trimming cost V 8 bases and J 10 bases, with 12 bases left between them. The CDR3 reads CASQGEMEQFF. In DNA, the CDR3 is TGTGCCAGCCAAGGGGAAATGGAGCAGTTCTTC.

As for this clone: The junction differs from germline at one of its ends, possibly a read error. This chain connects TRBV7-9 to TRBJ1-5; weak D call: TRBD1 (6 bases). The CDR3 covers 16 residues. CDR1 and CDR2 (germline): SEHNR, FQNEAQ (reference sequence). The CDR3 loop reads CASSLGGGGGNQPQHF. The CDR3 DNA reads TGTGCCAGCAGTTTAGGGGGAGGGGGTGGAAATCAGCCCCAGCATTTT.

The rearrangement links TRBV5-4 to TRBJ1-2; 12 nucleotides align to TRBD1. This CDR3 comprises 17 residues. The trim removed 0 bases at V and 3 bases at J, leaving 6 bases unmatched. CDR1 and CDR2 (germline): SGHNT, YYREEE (reference sequence). The CDR3 region is CASSLGGTGGLHYGYTF. CDR3 coding DNA: TGTGCCAGCAGCTTGGGTGGGACAGGGGGCCTCCACTATGGCTACACCTTC.